Here is one T cell receptor beta chain with its context. The antigen is unknown. The sample originates from a study of vaccination and CD4 T cells after COVID-19. Study results and caveats: Early post-infection timepoints were not included, and relatively few convalescent patients were studied.

Trimming removed 6 bases from V and 3 bases from J; junction bases left unmatched: 10. Per the germline V gene, CDR1 is DFQATT and CDR2 is SNEGSKA (reference sequence). CDR3 size: 15 residues. Sequenced with the Oncomine TCR Beta short-read assay was DNA taken from cultured CD4+ T cells. Genomic DNA was isolated from cultured CD4+ T cells. TCRdb processed the PCR reads anew with MiXCR; each CDR3 protein has one entry. The sample has roughly 23,000 distinct CDR3 sequences; approximately 40% are singletons. Time point of the sample: late sampling 161 to 241 days after vaccination in three convalescent patients. As for treatment: roughly 10-day PBMC culture with coronavirus spike peptide pools or control peptides (ViraFEST assay). All positive PCR tests were dated between March and December 2020, predating US Alpha, Beta and Delta variants. By negative selection, CD4+ T cells were isolated once culture had run for under 13 days.

V usage is TRBV20-1 and J usage is TRBJ2-7, with 11 nucleotides matching TRBD2. This receptor was obtained from a human donor who had recovered from COVID-19. Source: CD4+ T cells from blood, cultured in vitro, taken about 7 months after SARS-CoV-2 vaccination. CDR3 in DNA: TGCAGTGCCCGTAGCGGGAGGGCCGGGGACTACGAGCAGTACTTC. It translates to CSARSGRAGDYEQYF.